These 15 T cell receptor beta chains were all obtained from the same sample, sequenced in a study of blood T cell repertoires in COVID-19. Profiled with immunoSEQ multiplex PCR; TCRdb holds only in-frame clones, not every one. Among around 250,000 clones listed, approximately 89% were seen once. Sample: PBMCs or T cells enriched from blood (not recorded which). The receptor set was obtained from a woman in her thirties or forties who had been exposed to COVID-19.

V is TRBV28 and J is TRBJ2-7; D gene ambiguous. V dropped 6 bases and J dropped 2 bases, with 11 bases sitting between them. This CDR3 spans 13 amino acids. Germline loops: CDR1 MDHEN, CDR2 SYDVKM. In nucleotides, the CDR3 is TGTGCCAGCAGCAATAACGGTCCCTACGAGCAGTACTTC. Translating gives CASSNNGPYEQYF. Full variable domain (remainder filled in from reference TRBV28 and TRBJ2-7): DVKVTQSSRYLVKRTGEKVFLECVQDMDHENMFWYRQDPGLGLRLIYFSYDVKMKEKGDIPEGYSVSREKKERFSLILESASTNQTSMYLCASSNNGPYEQYFGPGTRLTVT.

The gene calls are TRBV23-1 and TRBJ1-3; D call uncertain. TRBV23-1 is recorded as an ORF, its role being uncertain. Between the trimmed V and J ends, which lost 2 bases and 0 bases, there was a span of 29 bases. The CDR3 runs to 22 residues. The CDR3 DNA reads TGCGCCAGCAGTCAAGAGAATCCGAAAAACCGAATCCTGCTCTACTCTGGAAACACCATATATTTT. Translating it yields CASSQENPKNRILLYSGNTIYF.

The chain links TRBV7-2 to TRBJ1-3; D may be TRBD1 (5 bases). CDR1 SGHTA and CDR2 FQGNSA come from the germline V gene. This CDR3 has 15 amino acids. The V and J ends lost 5 bases and 0 bases respectively, with 11 bases between them. The CDR3 nucleotides read TGTGCCAGCAGCCCCAACAGGAACTCTGGAAACACCATATATTTT. As protein: CASSPNRNSGNTIYF.

The sample holds one count of this clone. The chain links TRBV25-1 to TRBJ2-7, with no clear D. V lost 7 bases and J lost 2, with 12 bases in between. CDR1 MGHDK and CDR2 SYGVNS come from the germline V gene. CDR3 size: 13 residues. CDR3 sequence (DNA): TGTGCCAGCAAAATGCGCGGTACCTACGAGCAGTACTTC. This encodes CASKMRGTYEQYF.

This clone was picked up a small number of times. The rearrangement links TRBV30 to TRBJ2-7; possible D gene TRBD1, 6 bases. This CDR3 region has 12 residues. V shed 2 bases and J shed 3 bases, with 8 bases lying between them. The germline CDR1 and CDR2 sequences are GTSNPN and SVGIG (reference sequence). The CDR3 DNA is TGTGCCTGGAGTCAGGGGAACTACGAGCAGTACTTC. Its protein is CAWSQGNYEQYF. Using reference TRBV30 and TRBJ2-7 for the parts outside the CDR3, the full variable domain is SQTIHQWPATLVQPVGSPLSLECTVEGTSNPNLYWYRQAAGRGLQLLFYSVGIGQISSEVPQNLSASRPQDRQFILSSKKLLLSDSGFYLCAWSQGNYEQYFGPGTRLTVT.

J is TRBJ1-4 and V is TRBV27; the match to TRBD1 covers 11 bases. There are 16 residues in the CDR3. Germline V gene data show CDR1 as MNHEY and CDR2 as SMNVEV (reference sequence). Germline trimming cut 1 base from V and 6 bases from J; bases unmatched to any gene: 4. CDR3 amino acids: CASSLLRTGGDEKLFF. As DNA, the CDR3 is TGTGCCAGCAGTTTATTGAGGACAGGGGGCGATGAAAAACTGTTTTTT.

This sequence joins TRBV2 and TRBJ2-2; 8 bases fit TRBD1. The CDR3 is made up of 14 amino acids. Trimming took 7 bases from V and 7 from J; bases not matched to a gene: 8. CDR1 is SNHLY and CDR2 is FYNNEI in the germline V gene. CDR3 in DNA: TGTGCCAGCAAGGTCCAGGGGGCGAGCGGGGAGCTGTTTTTT. It yields the protein CASKVQGASGELFF.

The table lists this clone with a count of one. The chain has TRBV6-5 and TRBJ2-1, with 11 bases identical to TRBD2. CDR3 size: 12 residues. Germline V gene sequence: CDR1 MNHEY, CDR2 SVGAGI. Trimming removed 10 bases from V and 8 bases from J; junction bases left unmatched: 4. CDR3 region: CAIGTSGDEQFF. In DNA, the CDR3 is TGTGCCATCGGGACTAGCGGCGATGAGCAGTTCTTC.

This sequence joins TRBV7-6 and TRBJ2-2; TRBD1 might be the D (5 bases). Germline V gene lookup returns CDR1 SGHVS and CDR2 FNYEAQ. This CDR3 has 14 residues. V was pared by 3 bases and J by 6 bases, with 11 bases between. CDR3 nucleotide sequence: TGTGCCAGCAGCTTGCTTAGGGGATCCGGGGAGCTGTTTTTT. This translates into CASSLLRGSGELFF.

V is TRBV19 and J is TRBJ1-1, with TRBD1 as a possible D gene (5 bases). V lost 4 bases and J 1 base, leaving 13 bases between the germline ends. The CDR3 loop spans 15 amino acids. Germline CDR1 reads LNHDA; CDR2 reads SQIVND (reference sequence). The CDR3 nucleotides are TGTGCCAGTAGTAAGGCGGGGACGGGGAACACTGAAGCTTTCTTT. Its protein product is CASSKAGTGNTEAFF.

The chain is built from TRBV7-8 and TRBJ1-2; tentatively, D is TRBD1 (6 bases). Trimming removed 2 bases from V and 4 bases from J, with 14 bases in between. Germline V gives CDR1 SGHVS, CDR2 FQNEAQ. The CDR3 loop spans 15 amino acids. In DNA form, the CDR3 reads TGTGCCAGCAGCTTAAGAACAGGGTGGAGCTATGGCTACACCTTC. Translating it yields CASSLRTGWSYGYTF.

This chain connects TRBV7-8 to TRBJ1-6; D gene ambiguous. This CDR3 comprises 15 residues. V lost 5 bases, J lost 4 bases, and 12 bases lay in between. CDR1 and CDR2 (germline): SGHVS, FQNEAQ. The CDR3 DNA reads TGTGCCAGCAGCCCCCCTGCGTTATATAATTCACCCCTCCACTTT. Residues: CASSPPALYNSPLHF.

The genes are TRBV12-3 or TRBV12-4 and TRBJ2-7, with a tentative D call TRBD2 (5 bases). The CDR3 is made up of 13 amino acids. Trimming shortened V by 8 bases and J by 0 bases, and 11 bases separated the two germline ends. The CDR3: CASRGFVSYEQYV. In DNA form, the CDR3 reads TGTGCCAGCCGGGGATTCGTCTCCTACGAGCAGTACGTC.

The rearrangement uses TRBV30 and TRBJ2-7; 8 nucleotides line up with TRBD1. V was clipped by 2 bases and J by 2 bases; unmatched bases: 2. Germline CDR1 is GTSNPN and CDR2 is SVGIG (reference sequence). The CDR3 covers 13 residues. Here the CDR3 reads CAWSRDRPYEQYV. CDR3 DNA sequence: TGTGCCTGGAGTAGGGACAGGCCCTACGAGCAGTACGTC.

CDR3 residues: CAPRRGETQYF. CDR3 nucleotide sequence: TGTGCCCCTAGAAGAGGAGAGACCCAGTACTTC. The chain has TRBV19 and TRBJ2-5, with D unresolved. Trimming took off 11 bases at V and 4 bases at J, with 11 bases between the two ends. CDR1 LNHDA and CDR2 SQIVND come from the germline V gene (reference sequence). This CDR3 has 11 amino acids.